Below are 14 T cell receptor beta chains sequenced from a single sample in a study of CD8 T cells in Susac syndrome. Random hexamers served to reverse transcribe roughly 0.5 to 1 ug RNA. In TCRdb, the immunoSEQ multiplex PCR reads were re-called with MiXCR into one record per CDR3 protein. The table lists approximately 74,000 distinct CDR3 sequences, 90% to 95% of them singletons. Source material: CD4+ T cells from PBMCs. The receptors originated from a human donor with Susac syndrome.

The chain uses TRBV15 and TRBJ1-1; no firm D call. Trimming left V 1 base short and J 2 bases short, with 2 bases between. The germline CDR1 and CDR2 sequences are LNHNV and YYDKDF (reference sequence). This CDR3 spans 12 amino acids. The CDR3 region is CATSRVNTEAFF. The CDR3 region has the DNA TGTGCCACCAGCAGAGTTAACACTGAAGCTTTCTTT.

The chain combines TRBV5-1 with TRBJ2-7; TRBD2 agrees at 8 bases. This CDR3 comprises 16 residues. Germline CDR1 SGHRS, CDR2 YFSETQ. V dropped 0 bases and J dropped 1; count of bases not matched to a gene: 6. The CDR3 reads CASSLGVSGVSYEQYF. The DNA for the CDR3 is TGCGCCAGCAGCTTGGGGGTTAGCGGGGTATCCTACGAGCAGTACTTC.

The CDR3 sequence: CASRSWNSPLHF. Written as DNA, the CDR3 is TGTGCCAGCAGATCGTGGAATTCACCCCTCCACTTT. V and J are TRBV27 and TRBJ1-6; D remains ambiguous. This CDR3 is built from 12 residues. The V gene's germline CDR1 is MNHEY and CDR2 SMNVEV (reference sequence). The V end was cut by 6 bases, the J end by 7 bases, with 7 bases between.

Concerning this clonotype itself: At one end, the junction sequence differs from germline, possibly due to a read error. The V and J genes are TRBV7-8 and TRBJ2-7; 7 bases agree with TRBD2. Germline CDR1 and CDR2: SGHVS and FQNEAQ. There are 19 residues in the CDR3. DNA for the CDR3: TGTGCCAGCCGCTTAACCTCCTCCGAGACAATGGCGGGAGTTTACGAGCAGTACTTC. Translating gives CASRLTSSETMAGVYEQYF.

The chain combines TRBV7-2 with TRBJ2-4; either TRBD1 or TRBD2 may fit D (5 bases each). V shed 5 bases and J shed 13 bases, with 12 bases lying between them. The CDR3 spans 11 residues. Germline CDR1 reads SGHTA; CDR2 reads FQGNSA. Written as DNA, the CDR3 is TGTGCCAGCAGCCAGGGCGGGCCGCAGTACTTC. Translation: CASSQGGPQYF.

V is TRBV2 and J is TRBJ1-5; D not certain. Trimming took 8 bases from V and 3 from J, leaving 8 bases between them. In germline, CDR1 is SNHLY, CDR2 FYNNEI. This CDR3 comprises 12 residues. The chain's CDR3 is CASSKNNQPQHF. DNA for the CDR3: TGTGCCAGCTCCAAAAACAATCAGCCCCAGCATTTT. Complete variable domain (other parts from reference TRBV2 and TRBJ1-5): EPEVTQTPSHQVTQMGQEVILRCVPISNHLYFYWYRQILGQKVEFLVSFYNNEISEKSEIFDDQFSVERPDGSNFTLKIRSTKLEDSAMYFCASSKNNQPQHFGDGTRLSIL.

CDR3 coding DNA: TGTGCCACCAGTCCCTCATGGGGGAGTCGCCACGAGCAGTACTTC. It is translated as CATSPSWGSRHEQYF. The J gene is TRBJ2-7, the V gene TRBV24-1; either TRBD1 or TRBD2 may supply D (5 bases each). This CDR3 has 15 amino acids. Germline-derived CDR1 and CDR2 are KGHDR and SFDVKD. V shed 6 bases and J shed 5 bases, with 19 bases lying between them.

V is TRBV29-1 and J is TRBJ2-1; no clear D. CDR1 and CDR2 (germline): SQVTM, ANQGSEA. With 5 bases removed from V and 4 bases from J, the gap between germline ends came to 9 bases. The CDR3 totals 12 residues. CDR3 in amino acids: CSVYDAYNEQFF. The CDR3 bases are TGCAGCGTTTACGATGCTTACAATGAGCAGTTCTTC.

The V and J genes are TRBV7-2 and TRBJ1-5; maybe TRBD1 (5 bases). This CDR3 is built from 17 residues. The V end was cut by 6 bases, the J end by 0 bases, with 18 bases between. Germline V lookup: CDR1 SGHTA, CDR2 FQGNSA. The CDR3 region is CASSSRQTGNSNQPQHF. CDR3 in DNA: TGTGCCAGCAGTTCCCGACAGACCGGGAATAGCAATCAGCCCCAGCATTTT.

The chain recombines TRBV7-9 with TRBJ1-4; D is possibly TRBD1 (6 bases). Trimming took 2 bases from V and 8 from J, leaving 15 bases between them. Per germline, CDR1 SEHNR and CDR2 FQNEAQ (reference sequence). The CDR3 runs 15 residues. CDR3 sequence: CASSLRLQGSEKLFF. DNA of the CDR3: TGTGCCAGCAGCTTACGATTACAGGGATCGGAAAAACTGTTTTTT.

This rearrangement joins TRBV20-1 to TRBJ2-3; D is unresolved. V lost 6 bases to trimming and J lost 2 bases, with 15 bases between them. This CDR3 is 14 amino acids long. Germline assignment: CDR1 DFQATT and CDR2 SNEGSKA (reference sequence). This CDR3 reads CSAKKTATTDTQYF. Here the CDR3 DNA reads TGCAGTGCAAAGAAGACCGCTACCACAGATACGCAGTATTTT.

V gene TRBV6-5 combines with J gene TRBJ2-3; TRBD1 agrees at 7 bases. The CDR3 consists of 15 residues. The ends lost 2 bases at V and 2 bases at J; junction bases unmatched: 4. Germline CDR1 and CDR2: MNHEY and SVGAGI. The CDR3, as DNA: TGTGCCAGCAGTTACGAGACAGGGTACACAGATACGCAGTATTTT. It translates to CASSYETGYTDTQYF.

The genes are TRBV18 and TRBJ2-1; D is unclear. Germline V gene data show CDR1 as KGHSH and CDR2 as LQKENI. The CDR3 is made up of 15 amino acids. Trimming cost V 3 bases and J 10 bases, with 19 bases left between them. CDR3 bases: TGTGCCAGCTCACCTCTGAGTTCTGGTTCTGGCGAGCAGTTCTTC. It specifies CASSPLSSGSGEQFF.

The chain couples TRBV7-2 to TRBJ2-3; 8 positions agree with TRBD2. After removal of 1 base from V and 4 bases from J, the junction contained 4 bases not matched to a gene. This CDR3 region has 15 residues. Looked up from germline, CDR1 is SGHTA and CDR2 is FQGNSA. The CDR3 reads CASSLDSGGPDTQYF. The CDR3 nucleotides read TGTGCCAGCAGCTTAGATTCGGGAGGGCCAGATACGCAGTATTTT.